This T cell receptor (beta chain) stems from a study of T cells after yellow fever vaccination. This clonotype appeared a few times. With 4 bases removed from V and 2 bases from J, the gap between germline ends came to 9 bases. This CDR3 has 13 amino acids. A single record per CDR3 protein comes from TCRdb applying MiXCR to the 5' RACE reads. The sample consists of 300,000 or so distinct CDR3 sequences, 10% to 15% of them appearing once. The chain employs TRBV12-3 or TRBV12-4 and TRBJ2-7; TRBD2 is a possible D gene (5 bases). The source was CD4+ T cells sorted from PBMCs, collected 45 days after the yellow fever booster vaccination. This sequence was found in a man aged 30 to 39 who received the YFV17D yellow fever vaccine. In nucleotides, the CDR3 is TGTGCCAGCAGTTCTCACGGGGCCTACGAGCAGTACTTC. As protein: CASSSHGAYEQYF.